This TCR beta chain originates from a study of Ad26.COV2.S vaccination and SARS-CoV-2 variants. Study information: Once, or twice with 56 days between doses, Ad26.COV2.S was given intramuscularly. Broader study findings: Recipients of vaccine and of placebo showed similar breadth of their non-spike TCR repertoires. Following vaccination, spike-specific CD8+ and CD4+ T cell responses reportedly exhibited substantial breadth. Vaccine recipients posted higher spike-specific TCR breadth than their placebo counterparts.

Sequencing used immunoSEQ multiplex PCR; TCRdb keeps in-frame clones, though not all of them. This sample carries some 390,000 clones, around 89% of them seen once, and the ten largest clones take around 2%. Per germline, CDR1 LGHNA and CDR2 YNFKEQ. The CDR3 covers 16 residues. Trimming pared 3 bases from V and 0 bases from J, leaving 15 bases between. Notes on this clone: The antigen remains unidentified.

Stated treatment: some 20 received Ad26.COV2.S at low or high dose, single or two shots; several received placebo; per-sample allocation not given. Sampling took place 63 days after the first vaccine or placebo injection. This rearrangement joins TRBV4-2 to TRBJ2-7; no clear D. Material: peripheral blood, obtained in a trial of Ad26.COV2.S vaccine versus placebo. The sequence was obtained from a person between 18 and 65 years old who received the Ad26.COV2.S COVID-19 vaccine or a placebo. CDR3 region: CASSHPGPKTSYEQYF. The CDR3 DNA is TGTGCCAGCAGCCATCCAGGACCCAAGACCTCCTACGAGCAGTACTTC.